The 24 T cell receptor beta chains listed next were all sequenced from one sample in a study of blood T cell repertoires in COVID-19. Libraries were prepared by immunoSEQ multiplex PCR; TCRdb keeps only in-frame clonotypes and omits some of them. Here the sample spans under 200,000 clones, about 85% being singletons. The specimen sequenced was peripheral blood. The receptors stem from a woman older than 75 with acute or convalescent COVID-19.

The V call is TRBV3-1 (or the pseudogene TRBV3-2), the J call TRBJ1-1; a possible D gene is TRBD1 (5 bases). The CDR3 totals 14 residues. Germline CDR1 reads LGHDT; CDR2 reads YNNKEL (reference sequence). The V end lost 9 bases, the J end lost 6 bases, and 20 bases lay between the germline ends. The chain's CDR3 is CARGVAKGGAEAFF. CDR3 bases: TGTGCCAGAGGGGTTGCCAAAGGAGGGGCTGAAGCTTTCTTT.

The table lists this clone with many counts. The CDR3 DNA sequence: TGCGCCAGCAGCGACCAGGGGGGCAATCAGCCCCAGCATTTT. Encoded protein: CASSDQGGNQPQHF. V gene TRBV5-1 combines with J gene TRBJ1-5, with 7 bases lining up with TRBD1. The CDR3 covers 14 residues. Germline-derived CDR1 and CDR2 are SGHRS and YFSETQ. The J segment lost 2 bases and the V segment lost 4 bases, leaving 3 bases of the junction unmatched.

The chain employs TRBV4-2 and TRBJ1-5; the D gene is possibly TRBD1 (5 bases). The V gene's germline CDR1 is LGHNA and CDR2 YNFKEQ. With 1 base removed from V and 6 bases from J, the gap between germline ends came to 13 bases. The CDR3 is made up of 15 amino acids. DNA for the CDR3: TGTGCCAGCAGCCAAGGCCCCGGGGGAGGTCAGCCCCAGCATTTT. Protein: CASSQGPGGGQPQHF.

DNA of the CDR3: TGTGCCATCAGTGAGTTGGTAGCGGGAGCTAATGAGCAGTTCTTC. Its protein product is CAISELVAGANEQFF. The rearrangement links TRBV10-3 to TRBJ2-1, with 9 bases identical to TRBD2. The germline V gene has CDR1 ENHRY and CDR2 SYGVKD. V was clipped by 1 base and J by 7 bases; unmatched bases: 5. CDR3 size: 15 residues.

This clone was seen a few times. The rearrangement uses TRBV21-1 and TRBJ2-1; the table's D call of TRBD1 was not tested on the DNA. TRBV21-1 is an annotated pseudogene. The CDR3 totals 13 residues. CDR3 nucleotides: TGTGCCAGCAGCAAATATGCCAGTAATGAGCAGTTCTTC. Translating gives CASSKYASNEQFF.

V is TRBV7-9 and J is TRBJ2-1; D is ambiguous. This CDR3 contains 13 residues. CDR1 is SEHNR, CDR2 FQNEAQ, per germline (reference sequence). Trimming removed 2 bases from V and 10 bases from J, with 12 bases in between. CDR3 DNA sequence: TGTGCCAGCAGCTTAACTGAGATCGCGGAGCAGTTCTTC. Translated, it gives CASSLTEIAEQFF.

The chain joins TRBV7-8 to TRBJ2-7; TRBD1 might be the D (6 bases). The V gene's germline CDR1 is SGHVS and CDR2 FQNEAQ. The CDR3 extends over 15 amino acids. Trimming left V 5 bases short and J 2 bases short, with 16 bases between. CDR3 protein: CASSRAGTPAYEQYF. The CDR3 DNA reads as TGTGCCAGCAGCCGAGCCGGGACACCAGCCTACGAGCAGTACTTC. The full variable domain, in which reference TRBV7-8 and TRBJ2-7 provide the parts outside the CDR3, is GAGVSQSPRYKVAKRGQDVALRCDPISGHVSLFWYQQALGQGPEFLTYFQNEAQLDKSGLPSDRFFAERPEGSVSTLKIQRTQQEDSAVYLCASSRAGTPAYEQYFGPGTRLTVT.

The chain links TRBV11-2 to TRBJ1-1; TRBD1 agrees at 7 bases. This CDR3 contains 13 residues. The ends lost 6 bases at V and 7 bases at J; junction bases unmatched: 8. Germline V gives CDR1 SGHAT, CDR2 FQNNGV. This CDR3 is CASRVTGVSEAFF. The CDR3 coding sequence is TGTGCCAGCAGGGTCACAGGGGTAAGTGAAGCTTTCTTT.

In DNA form, the CDR3 reads TGTGCCAGCAGCTTAGTGTCTGATACGCAGTATTTT. Encoded protein: CASSLVSDTQYF. The chain combines TRBV11-2 with TRBJ2-3; D is undetermined. The V gene's germline CDR1 is SGHAT and CDR2 FQNNGV. This CDR3 region has 12 residues. V was cut by 1 base and J by 6 bases, with 5 bases left in between.

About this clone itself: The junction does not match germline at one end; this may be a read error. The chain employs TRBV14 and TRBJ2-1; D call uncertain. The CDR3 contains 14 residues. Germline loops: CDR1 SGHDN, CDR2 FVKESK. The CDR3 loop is CAGSQVGWHNEQFF. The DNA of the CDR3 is TGTGCCGGCAGCCAAGTTGGCTGGCACAATGAGCAGTTCTTC.

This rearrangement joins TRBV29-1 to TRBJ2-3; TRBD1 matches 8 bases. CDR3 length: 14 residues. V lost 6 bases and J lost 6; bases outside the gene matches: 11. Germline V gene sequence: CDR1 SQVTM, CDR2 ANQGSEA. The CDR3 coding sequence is TGCAGCGTCCTGACAGGGGTAAGTGAGGATACGCAGTATTTT. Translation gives CSVLTGVSEDTQYF.

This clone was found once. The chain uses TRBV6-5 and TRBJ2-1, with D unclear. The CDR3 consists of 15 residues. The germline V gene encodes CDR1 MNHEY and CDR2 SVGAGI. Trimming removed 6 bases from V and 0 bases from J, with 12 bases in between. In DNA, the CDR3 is TGTGCCAGCAGCCGTCTAGTCGGCTCCTACAATGAGCAGTTCTTC. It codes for CASSRLVGSYNEQFF.

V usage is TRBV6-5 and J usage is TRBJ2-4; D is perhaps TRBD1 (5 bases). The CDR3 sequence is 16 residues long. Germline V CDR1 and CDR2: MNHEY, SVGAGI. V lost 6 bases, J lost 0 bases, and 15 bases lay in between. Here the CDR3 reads CASSYGQGIAKNIQYF. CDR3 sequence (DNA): TGTGCCAGCAGCTACGGGCAGGGAATAGCCAAAAACATTCAGTACTTC.

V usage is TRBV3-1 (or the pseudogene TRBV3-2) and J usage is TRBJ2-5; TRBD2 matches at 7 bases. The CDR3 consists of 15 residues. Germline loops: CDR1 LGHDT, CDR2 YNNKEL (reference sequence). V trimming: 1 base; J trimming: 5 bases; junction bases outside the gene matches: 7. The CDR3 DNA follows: TGTGCCAGCAGCCAAGGGGGGGGACGCCAGGAGACCCAGTACTTC. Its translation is CASSQGGGRQETQYF.

The DNA of the CDR3 is TGTGCCAGTAGTCTTCTAGATGCTGAAGCTTTCTTT. Residues: CASSLLDAEAFF. The rearrangement links TRBV19 to TRBJ1-1; D not certain. The CDR3 runs to 12 residues. CDR1 and CDR2 from the germline V gene are LNHDA and SQIVND (reference sequence). V was shortened by 5 bases and J by 6 bases, with 10 bases between the two germline ends.

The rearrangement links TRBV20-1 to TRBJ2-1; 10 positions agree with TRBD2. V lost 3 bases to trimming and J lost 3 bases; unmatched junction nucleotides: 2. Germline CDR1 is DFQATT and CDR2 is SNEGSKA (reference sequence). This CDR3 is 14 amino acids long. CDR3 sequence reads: CSASRTSGYNEQFF. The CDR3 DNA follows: TGCAGTGCTAGTAGGACTAGCGGCTACAATGAGCAGTTCTTC.

CDR3 region: CSVAYRGYEQYF. Here the CDR3 DNA reads TGCAGCGTTGCCTACCGCGGGTACGAGCAGTACTTC. This chain links TRBV29-1 with TRBJ2-7; maybe TRBD2 (5 bases). V was pared by 4 bases and J by 4 bases, with 11 bases between. CDR1 and CDR2 (germline): SQVTM, ANQGSEA. CDR3 length: 12 amino acids.

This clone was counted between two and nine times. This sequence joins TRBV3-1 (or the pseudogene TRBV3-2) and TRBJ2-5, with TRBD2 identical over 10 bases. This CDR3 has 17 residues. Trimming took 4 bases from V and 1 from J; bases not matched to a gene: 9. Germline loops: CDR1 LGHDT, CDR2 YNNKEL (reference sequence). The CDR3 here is CASSPGGIAGGQETQYF. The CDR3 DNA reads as TGTGCCAGCAGCCCCGGGGGGATAGCGGGGGGCCAAGAGACCCAGTACTTC.

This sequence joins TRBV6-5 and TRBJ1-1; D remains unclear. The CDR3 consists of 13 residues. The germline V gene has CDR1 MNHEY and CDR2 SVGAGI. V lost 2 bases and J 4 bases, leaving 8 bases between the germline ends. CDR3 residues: CASSYRPGTEAFF. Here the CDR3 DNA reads TGTGCCAGCAGTTACCGGCCGGGCACTGAAGCTTTCTTT.

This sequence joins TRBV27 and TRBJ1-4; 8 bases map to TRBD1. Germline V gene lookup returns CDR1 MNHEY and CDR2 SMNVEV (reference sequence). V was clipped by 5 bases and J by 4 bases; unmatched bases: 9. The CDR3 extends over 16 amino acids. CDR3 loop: CASSRWDRRDNEKLFF. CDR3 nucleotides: TGTGCCAGCAGTCGCTGGGACAGGCGGGATAATGAAAAACTGTTTTTT.

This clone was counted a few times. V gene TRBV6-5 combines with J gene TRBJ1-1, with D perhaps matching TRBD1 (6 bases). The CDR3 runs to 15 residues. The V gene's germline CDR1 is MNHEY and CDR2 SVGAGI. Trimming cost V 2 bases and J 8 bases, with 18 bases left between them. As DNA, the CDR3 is TGTGCCAGCAGTTACGATACAGGGCCCGGATCGGAAGCTTTCTTT. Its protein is CASSYDTGPGSEAFF.

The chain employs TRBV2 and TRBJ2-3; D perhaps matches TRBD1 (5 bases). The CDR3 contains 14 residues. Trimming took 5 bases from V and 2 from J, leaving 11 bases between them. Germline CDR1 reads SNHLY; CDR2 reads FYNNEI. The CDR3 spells CASSRTRDTDTQYF. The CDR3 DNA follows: TGTGCCAGCAGTAGAACCAGGGACACAGATACGCAGTATTTT.

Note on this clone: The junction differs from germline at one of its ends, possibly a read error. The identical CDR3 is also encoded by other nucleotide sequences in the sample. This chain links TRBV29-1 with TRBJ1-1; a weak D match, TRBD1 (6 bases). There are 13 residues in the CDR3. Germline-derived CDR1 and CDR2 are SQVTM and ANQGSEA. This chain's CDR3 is CSVEGQPNTEAFF. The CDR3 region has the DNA TGCAGCGTGGAAGGACAGCCGAACACTGAAGCTTTCTTT.

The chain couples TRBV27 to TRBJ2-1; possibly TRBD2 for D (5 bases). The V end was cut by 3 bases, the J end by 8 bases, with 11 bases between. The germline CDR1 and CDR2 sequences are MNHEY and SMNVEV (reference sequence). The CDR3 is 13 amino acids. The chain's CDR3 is CASSLREWYEQFF. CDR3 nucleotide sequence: TGTGCCAGCAGTTTGAGGGAGTGGTATGAGCAGTTCTTC.